The rows below give T cell receptor beta chains drawn from one sample of a study of blood T cell repertoires in COVID-19. Repertoires were generated with immunoSEQ multiplex PCR, while TCRdb's copy carries only in-frame clones and drops some. Of some 130,000 clones listed, approximately 85% are singletons. Sample: peripheral blood. The source is a human donor in a cohort sampled during active COVID-19. Both conserved end residues are part of each CDR3. Each record gives: V gene, J gene, D gene, clone size, CDR3 DNA, CDR3 protein. D genes are given only for firm matches. Clone size is not always given. Where it is, it says once, few, many or a class for expanded clones.

v_gene: TRBV5-1; j_gene: TRBJ1-3; d_gene: NA; abundance: NA; CDR3nt: TGCGCCAGCAGCTTGGATACTGGAAACACCATATATTTT; CDR3aa: CASSLDTGNTIYF
v_gene: TRBV5-5; j_gene: TRBJ2-5; d_gene: TRBD1; abundance: NA; CDR3nt: TGTGCCAGCAGCGAACAGGGGGCCGGGGAGACCCAGTACTTC; CDR3aa: CASSEQGAGETQYF
v_gene: TRBV10-3; j_gene: TRBJ1-3; d_gene: TRBD1; abundance: NA; CDR3nt: TGTGCCATCAACGCGGACAGGGGGGCATCTGGAAACACCATATATTTT; CDR3aa: CAINADRGASGNTIYF
v_gene: TRBV30; j_gene: TRBJ2-7; d_gene: NA; abundance: NA; CDR3nt: TGTGCCTGGACGGGTACCTACGAGCAGTACTTC; CDR3aa: CAWTGTYEQYF
v_gene: TRBV2; j_gene: TRBJ1-2; d_gene: NA; abundance: NA; CDR3nt: TGTGCCAGCAGTGTACAGGCCAACTATGGCTACACCTTC; CDR3aa: CASSVQANYGYTF
v_gene: TRBV19; j_gene: TRBJ1-1; d_gene: TRBD1; abundance: NA; CDR3nt: TGTGCCAGTAGTATAAACCCCGCGACAGGGGCGAACACTGAAGCTTTCTTT; CDR3aa: CASSINPATGANTEAFF
v_gene: TRBV5-1; j_gene: TRBJ1-1; d_gene: NA; abundance: once; CDR3nt: TGCGCCAGCAGCTTGGTGCGGTCGGCCACTGAAGCTTTCTTT; CDR3aa: CASSLVRSATEAFF
v_gene: TRBV12-3/TRBV12-4; j_gene: TRBJ1-3; d_gene: NA; abundance: NA; CDR3nt: TGTGCCAGTAACGGCCAGGGGGGAAACACCATATATTTT; CDR3aa: CASNGQGGNTIYF
v_gene: TRBV7-2; j_gene: TRBJ1-4; d_gene: NA; abundance: NA; CDR3nt: TGTGCCAGCAGGGCAGGGACAACTAATGAAAAACTGTTTTTT; CDR3aa: CASRAGTTNEKLFF
v_gene: TRBV7-3; j_gene: TRBJ2-5; d_gene: TRBD2; abundance: NA; CDR3nt: TGTGCCAGCAGCTTGCTAGCGGGGGCAGAGACCCAGTACTTC; CDR3aa: CASSLLAGAETQYF
v_gene: TRBV9; j_gene: TRBJ1-5; d_gene: TRBD1; abundance: NA; CDR3nt: TGTGCCAGCAGCGTAGATGGACAGGGCCCACCCCAGCATTTT; CDR3aa: CASSVDGQGPPQHF
v_gene: TRBV19; j_gene: TRBJ2-1; d_gene: TRBD2; abundance: NA; CDR3nt: TGTGCCAGTAGTATAGTAGGGCTAGCGGACAATGAGCAGTTCTTC; CDR3aa: CASSIVGLADNEQFF
v_gene: TRBV6-5; j_gene: TRBJ1-1; d_gene: NA; abundance: NA; CDR3nt: TGTGCCAGCAGACGGGTCGCGTCCGATGAAGCTTTCTTT; CDR3aa: CASRRVASDEAFF
v_gene: TRBV13; j_gene: TRBJ2-2; d_gene: TRBD1; abundance: NA; CDR3nt: TGTGCCAGCAAATCTCAGACAAGCCGGGACAGAGACACCGGGGAGCTGTTTTTT; CDR3aa: CASKSQTSRDRDTGELFF
v_gene: TRBV6-1; j_gene: TRBJ1-5; d_gene: NA; abundance: once; CDR3nt: TGTGCCAGCAGTGAAGGGGCCAATAATCAGCCCCAGCATTTT; CDR3aa: CASSEGANNQPQHF
v_gene: TRBV9; j_gene: TRBJ2-7; d_gene: NA; abundance: NA; CDR3nt: TGTGCCAGCAGTCACAACAGGGTAGGGGAGCAGTACTTC; CDR3aa: CASSHNRVGEQYF
v_gene: TRBV7-2; j_gene: TRBJ1-2; d_gene: NA; abundance: once; CDR3nt: TGTGCCAGCAGCTTAGCTCTGGGGGCAAGGTATGGCTACACCTTC; CDR3aa: CASSLALGARYGYTF
v_gene: TRBV7-9; j_gene: TRBJ1-2; d_gene: NA; abundance: NA; CDR3nt: TGTGCCACCGACCCCGGGGTAGGGGGATCTAACTATGGCTACACCTTC; CDR3aa: CATDPGVGGSNYGYTF
v_gene: TRBV5-8; j_gene: TRBJ1-1; d_gene: TRBD1; abundance: NA; CDR3nt: TGTGCCAGCAGCAGACGGGGACAGGGGGTCGCTGAAGCTTTCTTT; CDR3aa: CASSRRGQGVAEAFF
v_gene: TRBV6-4; j_gene: TRBJ1-2; d_gene: NA; abundance: once; CDR3nt: TGTGCCAGCAGCCCCTCCACAGGGCGAGGCTACACCTTC; CDR3aa: CASSPSTGRGYTF
v_gene: TRBV27; j_gene: TRBJ2-1; d_gene: NA; abundance: once; CDR3nt: TGTGCCAGCAGTCGACTAGACTCCTACAATGAGCAGTTCTTC; CDR3aa: CASSRLDSYNEQFF
v_gene: TRBV11-3; j_gene: TRBJ2-2; d_gene: NA; abundance: NA; CDR3nt: TGTGCCAGCAGCCACGGGACCGGGGAGCTGTTTTTT; CDR3aa: CASSHGTGELFF
v_gene: TRBV6-6; j_gene: TRBJ2-6; d_gene: NA; abundance: NA; CDR3nt: TGTGCCAGCAGTTACAGAGACTCTGGGGCCAACGTCCTGACTTTC; CDR3aa: CASSYRDSGANVLTF
v_gene: TRBV7-2; j_gene: TRBJ2-4; d_gene: TRBD2; abundance: many; CDR3nt: TGTGCCAGCAGCTTAGTAACTAGCGGGGGGGCGGAGGCCAAAAACATTCAGTACTTC; CDR3aa: CASSLVTSGGAEAKNIQYF
v_gene: TRBV19; j_gene: TRBJ2-6; d_gene: TRBD1; abundance: NA; CDR3nt: TGTGCCAGTAGTATGGTGCGACAGGGGGAATCAGGGGCCAACGTCCTGACTTTC; CDR3aa: CASSMVRQGESGANVLTF
v_gene: TRBV5-6; j_gene: TRBJ1-6; d_gene: NA; abundance: NA; CDR3nt: TGTGCCAGCAGCCCGGGGGGGACGGCTACTTTTCATTCACCCCTCCACTTT; CDR3aa: CASSPGGTATFHSPLHF
v_gene: TRBV7-7; j_gene: TRBJ1-3; d_gene: TRBD1; abundance: NA; CDR3nt: TGTGCCAGCAGCAAAGACAGGGTCAGGAACACCATATATTTT; CDR3aa: CASSKDRVRNTIYF
v_gene: TRBV7-6; j_gene: TRBJ1-1; d_gene: NA; abundance: NA; CDR3nt: TGTGCCAGCAGCTTAGCTCCAGGGAACACTGAAGCTTTCTTT; CDR3aa: CASSLAPGNTEAFF
v_gene: TRBV5-1; j_gene: TRBJ1-1; d_gene: NA; abundance: NA; CDR3nt: TGCGCCAGCAGCGGTACAGGGTCGAGGACTGAAGCTTTCTTT; CDR3aa: CASSGTGSRTEAFF
v_gene: TRBV2; j_gene: TRBJ2-5; d_gene: NA; abundance: NA; CDR3nt: TGTGCCAGCAGTGAACCAAACAGGGATGAGCGAGAGACCCAGTACTTC; CDR3aa: CASSEPNRDERETQYF
v_gene: TRBV11-3; j_gene: TRBJ2-1; d_gene: TRBD2; abundance: NA; CDR3nt: TGTGCCAGCAGCTTCGGGGGGTATGGTGAGCAGTTCTTC; CDR3aa: CASSFGGYGEQFF
v_gene: TRBV12-1; j_gene: TRBJ1-2; d_gene: NA; abundance: NA; CDR3nt: TGTGCCAGCAGCTTTGAGGGCGGAGGGTATGGCTACACCTTC; CDR3aa: CASSFEGGGYGYTF
v_gene: TRBV9; j_gene: TRBJ1-2; d_gene: NA; abundance: NA; CDR3nt: TGTGCCAGCAGCGTAGCTCGGGAGGGTGGCTACACCTTC; CDR3aa: CASSVAREGGYTF
v_gene: TRBV6-1; j_gene: TRBJ1-3; d_gene: NA; abundance: NA; CDR3nt: TGTGCCAGCAGTGAAGCCGGGAGACAGCTAATCTCTGGAAACACCATATATTTT; CDR3aa: CASSEAGRQLISGNTIYF
v_gene: TRBV19; j_gene: TRBJ1-2; d_gene: NA; abundance: NA; CDR3nt: TGTGCCAGTAGTCACGGGGGGAGTGGCTACACCTTC; CDR3aa: CASSHGGSGYTF
v_gene: TRBV5-1; j_gene: TRBJ1-1; d_gene: TRBD1; abundance: NA; CDR3nt: TGCGCCAGCAGCCCCCGGACAGGGGGCAGGGATGACACTGAAGCTTTCTTT; CDR3aa: CASSPRTGGRDDTEAFF
v_gene: TRBV6-2/TRBV6-3; j_gene: TRBJ2-3; d_gene: TRBD2; abundance: NA; CDR3nt: TGTGCCAGCAGTTTGACAGGTCGTGGAGTAGCGGGAGGGCAAGATACGCAGTATTTT; CDR3aa: CASSLTGRGVAGGQDTQYF
v_gene: TRBV5-1; j_gene: TRBJ2-2; d_gene: TRBD1; abundance: NA; CDR3nt: TGCGCCAGCAGCTCGACAGGGGTCACCGGGGAGCTGTTTTTT; CDR3aa: CASSSTGVTGELFF
v_gene: TRBV19; j_gene: TRBJ1-2; d_gene: TRBD1; abundance: NA; CDR3nt: TGTGCCAGTAGGACAGGACAGGGTACCTATGGCTACACCTTC; CDR3aa: CASRTGQGTYGYTF
v_gene: TRBV14; j_gene: TRBJ2-2; d_gene: TRBD2; abundance: NA; CDR3nt: TGTGCCAGCAGCGTATTTAGCGGGACGTTGGTTACCGGGGAGCTGTTTTTT; CDR3aa: CASSVFSGTLVTGELFF
v_gene: TRBV29-1; j_gene: TRBJ2-2; d_gene: NA; abundance: NA; CDR3nt: TGCAGCGTTGACGACACCGGGGAGCTGTTTTTT; CDR3aa: CSVDDTGELFF
v_gene: TRBV6-5; j_gene: TRBJ1-1; d_gene: NA; abundance: NA; CDR3nt: TGTGCCAGCAGCCCCGGTGGGAACACTGAAGCTTTCTTT; CDR3aa: CASSPGGNTEAFF
v_gene: TRBV5-6; j_gene: TRBJ1-2; d_gene: NA; abundance: NA; CDR3nt: TGTGCCAGCAGACTATTTAGGCGGCAGACCGACTATGGCTACACCTTC; CDR3aa: CASRLFRRQTDYGYTF
v_gene: TRBV6-5; j_gene: TRBJ1-1; d_gene: NA; abundance: NA; CDR3nt: TGTGCCAGCAGTTCCATCTCAGGGAACACTGAAGCTTTCTTT; CDR3aa: CASSSISGNTEAFF
v_gene: TRBV5-1; j_gene: TRBJ2-1; d_gene: TRBD2; abundance: NA; CDR3nt: TGCGCCAGCAGCAAGGAAGCGGGAGGGCCTTTAAATGAGCAGTTCTTC; CDR3aa: CASSKEAGGPLNEQFF
v_gene: TRBV7-2; j_gene: TRBJ2-6; d_gene: NA; abundance: NA; CDR3nt: TGTGCCAGCAGCTGGGGCGCATCTGGGGCCAACGTCCTGACTTTC; CDR3aa: CASSWGASGANVLTF
v_gene: TRBV5-5; j_gene: TRBJ2-7; d_gene: NA; abundance: NA; CDR3nt: TGTGCCAGCAGCCGCCCCCCGGCAGGAAGCTCCTACGAGCAGTACTTC; CDR3aa: CASSRPPAGSSYEQYF
v_gene: TRBV28; j_gene: TRBJ2-5; d_gene: TRBD2; abundance: once; CDR3nt: TGTGCCAGCAGTTTCCCCCGCGGGGGGACCCAGTACTTC; CDR3aa: CASSFPRGGTQYF
v_gene: TRBV29-1; j_gene: TRBJ2-3; d_gene: NA; abundance: NA; CDR3nt: TGCAGCGTCCCTACAAGCGGCCGCACAGATACGCAGTATTTT; CDR3aa: CSVPTSGRTDTQYF